What follows are 28 T cell receptor beta chains derived from one specimen sequenced in a study of blood T cell repertoires in COVID-19. TCRdb's copy holds only in-frame clones and misses some; the assay was immunoSEQ multiplex PCR. The sample contains roughly 250,000 clones, 70% to 90% of which appear only once. The sequenced sample was PBMCs or T cells enriched from blood (not recorded which). The receptors were sampled from a man in his fifties or sixties who had been exposed to COVID-19.

CDR3: CASSPPRGAGSSYNSPLHF. DNA for the CDR3: TGTGCCAGCTCACCACCAAGAGGGGCCGGGAGCTCCTATAATTCACCCCTCCACTTT. This chain connects TRBV18 to TRBJ1-6; perhaps TRBD1 as D (5 bases). CDR1 is KGHSH and CDR2 is LQKENI in the germline V gene. Trimming cost V 0 bases and J 0 bases, with 15 bases left between them. This CDR3 comprises 19 residues. The full variable domain, in which reference TRBV18 and TRBJ1-6 provide the parts outside the CDR3, is NAGVMQNPRHLVRRRGQEARLRCSPMKGHSHVYWYRQLPEEGLKFMVYLQKENIIDESGMPKERFSAEFPKEGPSILRIQQVVRGDSAAYFCASSPPRGAGSSYNSPLHFGNGTRLTVT.

The genes are TRBV11-3 and TRBJ2-7; D perhaps matches TRBD1 (6 bases). This CDR3 region has 16 residues. Trimming stripped 9 bases from V and 6 bases from J, with 27 bases between. Germline V CDR1 and CDR2: SGHNT, YENEEA. CDR3 bases: TGTGCCAGTAGCGAAGTTCCGCGGACAGCATTACTCGAGCAGTACTTC. This codes for CASSEVPRTALLEQYF. Variable domain in full (rest from reference TRBV11-3 and TRBJ2-7): EAGVVQSPRYKIIEKKQPVAFWCNPISGHNTLYWYLQNLGQGPELLIRYENEEAVDDSQLPKDRFSAERLKGVDSTLKIQPAELGDSAVYLCASSEVPRTALLEQYFGPGTRLTVT.

The chain recombines TRBV15 with TRBJ2-2, with TRBD2 matching over 7 bases. The CDR3 extends over 15 amino acids. J lost 0 bases, V lost 8 bases, and 6 bases had no gene match. Germline CDR1 is LNHNV and CDR2 is YYDKDF (reference sequence). CDR3 amino acids: CATRGGHSNTGELFF. The CDR3 DNA is TGTGCCACCCGCGGGGGTCATTCGAACACCGGGGAGCTGTTTTTT.

The chain uses TRBV11-2 and TRBJ1-6; possibly TRBD1 for D (6 bases). Germline lookup yields CDR1 SGHAT and CDR2 FQNNGV. The CDR3 extends over 16 amino acids. V was pared by 1 base and J by 7 bases, with 14 bases between. CDR3 sequence: CASSLGGWGLNSPLHF. The DNA for the CDR3 is TGTGCCAGCAGCTTAGGTGGGTGGGGGCTCAATTCACCCCTCCACTTT.

The J gene is TRBJ1-1, the V gene TRBV19; no clear D gene. Germline V gene sequence: CDR1 LNHDA, CDR2 SQIVND (reference sequence). The CDR3 contains 14 residues. V lost 3 bases and J lost 4, with 12 bases in between. CDR3 sequence: CASSIARPGTEAFF. The CDR3 DNA reads TGTGCCAGTAGTATCGCGCGCCCGGGCACTGAAGCTTTCTTT.

J is TRBJ2-3 and V is TRBV5-1; D gene unclear. Germline V gene data show CDR1 as SGHRS and CDR2 as YFSETQ. The V end lost 1 base, the J end lost 4 bases, and 10 bases lay between the germline ends. The CDR3 has 14 amino acids. CDR3 in DNA: TGCGCCAGCAGCTTGTTTTTGGCTGCAGATACGCAGTATTTT. It yields the protein CASSLFLAADTQYF.

The chain uses TRBV7-2 and TRBJ1-2; D is unclear. Germline CDR1 SGHTA, CDR2 FQGNSA. The length of the CDR3 is 14 residues. V was clipped by 3 bases and J by 5 bases, with 13 bases between them. The CDR3 region is CASSLRRALYGYTF. In DNA, the CDR3 is TGTGCCAGCAGCTTGCGGAGAGCGCTTTATGGCTACACCTTC.

CDR3 in amino acids: CATGEGVGTDTQYF. In DNA form, the CDR3 reads TGTGCCACTGGGGAGGGGGTCGGCACAGATACGCAGTATTTT. This chain connects TRBV19 to TRBJ2-3, with a tentative D call TRBD2 (7 bases). Germline V gene data show CDR1 as LNHDA and CDR2 as SQIVND (reference sequence). The CDR3 has 14 residues. V was cut by 10 bases and J by 1 base, with 15 bases left in between.

This clone was seen once. The chain combines TRBV7-9 with TRBJ1-6, with D uncertain. V lost 4 bases and J lost 7, with 14 bases in between. Looked up from germline, CDR1 is SEHNR and CDR2 is FQNEAQ (reference sequence). The CDR3 spans 15 residues. The CDR3 DNA sequence: TGTGCCAGCAGCTCCGACATTATCGAGAATTCACCCCTCCACTTT. Translated, it gives CASSSDIIENSPLHF.

The chain employs TRBV5-1 and TRBJ2-5, with D perhaps TRBD1 (6 bases). The CDR3 contains 16 residues. CDR1 is SGHRS and CDR2 is YFSETQ in the germline V gene. The V end was cut by 5 bases, the J end by 4 bases, with 21 bases between. As DNA, the CDR3 is TGCGCCAGCAGTTCACCTACCGGGACATCGGGAGAGACCCAGTACTTC. Its translation: CASSSPTGTSGETQYF.

The chain employs TRBV15 and TRBJ1-1; 9 bases agree with TRBD1. The trim removed 3 bases at V and 6 bases at J, leaving 20 bases unmatched. Germline assignment: CDR1 LNHNV and CDR2 YYDKDF (reference sequence). This CDR3 comprises 19 residues. The CDR3 sequence: CATSRGYGTGFGRFPEAFF. The DNA of the CDR3 is TGTGCCACCAGCAGGGGTTATGGGACAGGGTTTGGTCGGTTCCCTGAAGCTTTCTTT. The full variable domain, with the rest looked up from reference TRBV15 and TRBJ1-1, is DAMVIQNPRYQVTQFGKPVTLSCSQTLNHNVMYWYQQKSSQAPKLLFHYYDKDFNNEADTPDNFQSRRPNTSFCFLDIRSPGLGDTAMYLCATSRGYGTGFGRFPEAFFGQGTRLTVV.

The V gene is TRBV9, the J gene TRBJ2-7; D may be TRBD1 (6 bases). Germline-derived CDR1 and CDR2 are SGDLS and YYNGEE. Trimming stripped 10 bases from V and 3 bases from J, with 11 bases between. The CDR3 is 11 amino acids. CDR3 sequence reads: CASGQNYEQYF. The CDR3 nucleotides read TGTGCCTCCGGACAGAACTACGAGCAGTACTTC.

This clone appeared a single time. The chain has TRBV3-1 (or the pseudogene TRBV3-2) and TRBJ2-1; maybe TRBD1 (6 bases). The V and J ends lost 5 bases and 3 bases respectively, with 17 bases between them. CDR1 is LGHDT, CDR2 YNNKEL, per germline (reference sequence). The length of the CDR3 is 16 residues. CDR3 amino acids: CASSDETGKNYNEQFF. Here the CDR3 DNA reads TGTGCCAGCAGCGACGAAACAGGGAAAAACTACAATGAGCAGTTCTTC.

The chain is built from TRBV2 and TRBJ1-5; a weak D match, TRBD1 (5 bases). This CDR3 has 15 amino acids. Trimming took off 8 bases at V and 4 bases at J, with 18 bases between the two ends. CDR1 is SNHLY, CDR2 FYNNEI, per germline. CDR3: CASRRAGGGNQPQHF. The DNA for the CDR3 is TGTGCCAGCCGAAGAGCCGGGGGAGGAAATCAGCCCCAGCATTTT.

The chain uses TRBV29-1 and TRBJ2-1, with D unclear. CDR1 and CDR2 from the germline V gene are SQVTM and ANQGSEA. V lost 6 bases, J lost 4 bases, and 13 bases lay in between. This CDR3 contains 13 residues. The CDR3 region has the DNA TGCAGCGTCTTTTTATGGAGTTACAATGAGCAGTTCTTC. It is translated as CSVFLWSYNEQFF.

The chain links TRBV7-3 to TRBJ2-2, with 12 bases identical to TRBD2. Germline CDR1 and CDR2: SGHTA and FQGTGA. The junction had 1 base not matched to a gene; V was cut back by 8 bases and J by 3 bases. The CDR3 is 14 amino acids. The CDR3 spells CASGLAGYTGELFF. Here the CDR3 DNA reads TGTGCCAGCGGACTAGCGGGATACACCGGGGAGCTGTTTTTT. Full variable domain (outside the CDR3, taken from reference TRBV7-3 and TRBJ2-2): GAGVSQTPSNKVTEKGKYVELRCDPISGHTALYWYRQSLGQGPEFLIYFQGTGAADDSGLPNDRFFAVRPEGSVSTLKIQRTERGDSAVYLCASGLAGYTGELFFGEGSRLTVL.

This chain links TRBV10-1 with TRBJ2-3, with D possibly being TRBD2 (6 bases). There are 15 residues in the CDR3. Per the germline V gene, CDR1 is WNHNN and CDR2 is SYGVQD (reference sequence). V lost 0 bases, J lost 2 bases, and 9 bases lay in between. The DNA for the CDR3 is TGCGCCAGCAGTGAGTCGGAGGGATTCACAGATACGCAGTATTTT. It codes for CASSESEGFTDTQYF.

The rearrangement joins TRBV5-1 to TRBJ1-2; TRBD1 is a possible D gene (6 bases). V was shortened by 1 base and J by 4 bases, with 14 bases between the two germline ends. Germline V gene sequence: CDR1 SGHRS, CDR2 YFSETQ. The CDR3 loop spans 15 amino acids. This CDR3 is CASSLTGMESYGYTF. CDR3 bases: TGCGCCAGCAGCTTGACAGGGATGGAGAGCTATGGCTACACCTTC. The entire variable domain, with the rest obtained from reference TRBV5-1 and TRBJ1-2, is as follows: KAGVTQTPRYLIKTRGQQVTLSCSPISGHRSVSWYQQTPGQGLQFLFEYFSETQRNKGNFPGRFSGRQFSNSRSEMNVSTLELGDSALYLCASSLTGMESYGYTFGSGTRLTVV.

V is TRBV29-1 and J is TRBJ2-1; 8 bases map to TRBD1. Germline CDR1 reads SQVTM; CDR2 reads ANQGSEA. J lost 7 bases, V lost 7 bases, and 12 bases had no gene match. This CDR3 spans 14 amino acids. CDR3 in amino acids: CSARIWTGRNEQFF. Written as DNA, the CDR3 is TGCAGCGCACGAATTTGGACAGGGAGGAATGAGCAGTTCTTC.

This clone was observed once. V gene TRBV18 combines with J gene TRBJ2-6; D not resolved. V lost 3 bases, J lost 1 base, and 13 bases lay in between. This CDR3 has 17 residues. From germline, CDR1 is KGHSH and CDR2 LQKENI. The DNA for the CDR3 is TGTGCCAGCTCACCGGTGGAGACCAGATCTGGGGCCAACGTCCTGACTTTC. Translation: CASSPVETRSGANVLTF.

This chain connects TRBV9 to TRBJ1-2; tentatively, D is TRBD1 (5 bases). From germline, CDR1 is SGDLS and CDR2 YYNGEE. V lost 4 bases, J lost 4 bases, and 14 bases lay in between. The CDR3 totals 14 residues. The CDR3 loop is CASSSGRTFYGYTF. Written as DNA, the CDR3 is TGTGCCAGCAGCTCCGGAAGGACATTCTATGGCTACACCTTC. Based on the CDR3 plus reference TRBV9 and TRBJ1-2, the full variable domain is DSGVTQTPKHLITATGQRVTLRCSPRSGDLSVYWYQQSLDQGLQFLIQYYNGEERAKGNILERFSAQQFPDLHSELNLSSLELGDSALYFCASSSGRTFYGYTFGSGTRLTVV.

The chain joins TRBV27 to TRBJ2-7; tentatively, D is TRBD2 (6 bases). V was trimmed by 2 bases and J by 0 bases, leaving 17 bases between them. Per germline, CDR1 MNHEY and CDR2 SMNVEV (reference sequence). This CDR3 has 17 residues. The CDR3 loop reads CASSLNRRGGPSYEQYF. DNA for the CDR3: TGTGCCAGCAGTTTAAATCGGCGGGGAGGTCCCTCCTACGAGCAGTACTTC.

This chain uses TRBV7-9 with TRBJ2-4; a possible D gene is TRBD2 (5 bases). The V end was cut by 1 base, the J end by 6 bases, with 13 bases between. Germline CDR1 and CDR2: SEHNR and FQNEAQ (reference sequence). This CDR3 region has 15 residues. In DNA, the CDR3 is TGTGCCAGCAGCTTAGGGGATTCCGGGGTAAACATTCAGTACTTC. It translates to CASSLGDSGVNIQYF.

This clone was observed a few times. CDR3 sequence reads: CASNQYRGTEAFF. CDR3 DNA: TGTGCCAGCAACCAATACAGGGGTACTGAAGCTTTCTTT. The J gene is TRBJ1-1, the V gene TRBV12-3 or TRBV12-4, with 7 bases matching TRBD1. This CDR3 has 13 amino acids. The V and J ends lost 7 bases and 5 bases, in that order; junction bases with no gene match: 7.

The V and J genes are TRBV2 and TRBJ1-5; 8 bases line up with TRBD1. CDR1 is SNHLY, CDR2 FYNNEI, per germline. The CDR3 totals 16 residues. The V and J ends lost 8 bases and 0 bases, in that order; junction bases with no gene match: 9. The CDR3 spells CASAGGRGLSNQPQHF. In DNA form, the CDR3 reads TGTGCCAGCGCAGGGGGCAGGGGCCTTAGCAATCAGCCCCAGCATTTT.

This clone was seen only once. The V and J genes are TRBV28 and TRBJ2-7; 10 nucleotides match TRBD2. Losses at the gene ends were 6 bases for V and 0 bases for J; bases not matched to a gene: 8. In germline, CDR1 is MDHEN, CDR2 SYDVKM. The CDR3 loop spans 16 amino acids. The CDR3 DNA is TGTGCCAGCAGCACAAGCGGGGGGGAGAGCTCCTACGAGCAGTACGTC. It encodes CASSTSGGESSYEQYV.

The chain has TRBV19 and TRBJ2-1; 11 positions agree with TRBD2. CDR3 length: 16 residues. CDR1 LNHDA and CDR2 SQIVND come from the germline V gene (reference sequence). Unmatched junction bases numbered 10, after V lost 4 bases and J lost 8 bases. Here the CDR3 reads CASSTHTSGSRYEQFF. DNA for the CDR3: TGTGCCAGTAGTACCCATACTAGCGGGAGTAGGTATGAGCAGTTCTTC.

The chain uses TRBV27 and TRBJ2-1; TRBD2 aligns across 7 bases. The CDR3 consists of 16 residues. Germline assignment: CDR1 MNHEY and CDR2 SMNVEV (reference sequence). Losses at the gene ends were 5 bases for V and 0 bases for J; bases not matched to a gene: 7. The CDR3 DNA reads as TGTGCCAGCAGTCACCACGGGGACTACTCCTACAATGAGCAGTTCTTC. This codes for CASSHHGDYSYNEQFF.